The 14 T cell receptor beta chains below all came from one sample that was sequenced in a study of siplizumab effects on memory and regulatory T cells. Repertoires were generated with immunoSEQ multiplex PCR, while TCRdb's copy carries only in-frame clones and drops some. Of just over 50,000 clones in the sample, roughly 97% were seen once. The specimen sequenced was naive CD4+ T cells sorted from blood. These receptors all come from a human donor in good health.

The sample holds one count of this clone. The chain recombines TRBV5-6 with TRBJ1-4; D perhaps matches TRBD1 (5 bases). CDR1 and CDR2 (germline): SGHDT, YYEEEE. CDR3 length: 15 residues. V lost 2 bases, J lost 2 bases, and 10 bases lay in between. The CDR3 is CASSFYHRTNEKLFF. The DNA of the CDR3 is TGTGCCAGCAGCTTCTATCACAGGACTAATGAAAAACTGTTTTTT.

The gene calls are TRBV10-3 and TRBJ2-3; 12 bases fit TRBD2. V lost 1 base, J lost 5 bases, and 7 bases stayed unmatched. The length of the CDR3 is 17 residues. CDR1 ENHRY and CDR2 SYGVKD come from the germline V gene. Here the CDR3 DNA reads TGTGCCATCAGTGAGTTCCTGCTAGCGGGAGGGGGAGATACGCAGTATTTT. Residues: CAISEFLLAGGGDTQYF.

The chain couples TRBV10-2 to TRBJ2-7; D not certain. The length of the CDR3 is 11 residues. In germline, CDR1 is WSHSY, CDR2 SAAADI. V lost 5 bases and J 5 bases, leaving 7 bases between the germline ends. CDR3 sequence: CASSLAHEQYF. In nucleotides, the CDR3 is TGCGCCAGCAGTTTAGCCCACGAGCAGTACTTC.

The chain combines TRBV25-1 with TRBJ2-1; D remains ambiguous. The CDR3 sequence is 12 residues long. Germline values: CDR1 MGHDK, CDR2 SYGVNS. V gave up 0 bases and J gave up 9 bases, with 6 bases separating them. The CDR3 bases are TGTGCCAGCAGTGAATATGTGGGTGAGCAGTTCTTC. It encodes CASSEYVGEQFF.

The rearrangement links TRBV30 to TRBJ1-3; possible D gene TRBD1, 5 bases. The V gene's germline CDR1 is GTSNPN and CDR2 SVGIG (reference sequence). CDR3 length: 14 amino acids. Trimming removed 2 bases from V and 3 bases from J, with 11 bases in between. DNA of the CDR3: TGTGCCTGGAGTTTAGGGGTCGGTGGAAACACCATATATTTT. It is translated as CAWSLGVGGNTIYF.

The V call is TRBV4-3, the J call TRBJ1-2, with D tentatively TRBD1 (6 bases). The germline CDR1 and CDR2 sequences are LGHNA and YSLEER. Trimming left V 5 bases short and J 4 bases short, with 17 bases between. This CDR3 is built from 15 residues. The CDR3 loop is CASSELQGGTYGYTF. The CDR3 DNA sequence: TGCGCCAGCAGCGAATTACAGGGAGGGACCTATGGCTACACCTTC.

The chain joins TRBV18 to TRBJ1-5; D unresolved. V shed 6 bases and J shed 3 bases, with 9 bases lying between them. The CDR3 length is 13 residues. Germline-derived CDR1 and CDR2 are KGHSH and LQKENI. CDR3 sequence: CASSYGSNQPQHF. CDR3 nucleotides: TGTGCCAGCTCTTACGGTTCCAATCAGCCCCAGCATTTT. Complete variable domain (other parts from reference TRBV18 and TRBJ1-5): NAGVMQNPRHLVRRRGQEARLRCSPMKGHSHVYWYRQLPEEGLKFMVYLQKENIIDESGMPKERFSAEFPKEGPSILRIQQVVRGDSAAYFCASSYGSNQPQHFGDGTRLSIL.

The chain links TRBV6-1 to TRBJ1-1; the match to TRBD1 covers 10 bases. Unmatched junction bases numbered 6, after V lost 6 bases and J lost 5 bases. This CDR3 spans 14 amino acids. Germline loops: CDR1 MNHNS, CDR2 SASEGT. The CDR3 spells CASSQTGGKTEAFF. CDR3 DNA sequence: TGTGCCAGCAGCCAGACAGGGGGCAAGACTGAAGCTTTCTTT.

CDR3 DNA: TGTGCCACGATCGGGGGACAGGCTAACTATGGCTACACCTTC. It translates to CATIGGQANYGYTF. The J gene is TRBJ1-2, the V gene TRBV28; 8 positions agree with TRBD1. The CDR3 contains 14 residues. V shed 10 bases and J 0 bases; nucleotides not matched to a gene: 7. Germline V gene data show CDR1 as MDHEN and CDR2 as SYDVKM.

The chain couples TRBV30 to TRBJ2-3; no reliable D call. The CDR3 has 14 amino acids. Looked up from germline, CDR1 is GTSNPN and CDR2 is SVGIG (reference sequence). Deletions cut 0 bases from V and 0 bases from J, with 7 bases between. The CDR3 sequence: CAWSVGLSTDTQYF. The CDR3 nucleotides read TGTGCCTGGAGTGTGGGTCTGAGCACAGATACGCAGTATTTT.

The chain joins TRBV20-1 to TRBJ2-5, with D tentatively TRBD2 (6 bases). The CDR3 consists of 11 residues. The V end lost 3 bases, the J end lost 4 bases, and 6 bases lay between the germline ends. Looked up from germline, CDR1 is DFQATT and CDR2 is SNEGSKA (reference sequence). The CDR3 loop reads CSASGRETQYF. In DNA, the CDR3 is TGCAGTGCTAGCGGGAGAGAGACCCAGTACTTC.

The chain links TRBV4-1 to TRBJ2-1; D perhaps matches TRBD2 (5 bases). The CDR3 contains 15 residues. Germline V lookup: CDR1 MGHRA, CDR2 YSYEKL. V lost 4 bases to trimming and J lost 5 bases, with 15 bases between them. CDR3 sequence: CASSRAYGLHNEQFF. The CDR3 DNA reads TGCGCCAGCAGCCGAGCGTATGGACTTCACAATGAGCAGTTCTTC.

The chain joins TRBV19 to TRBJ1-3; D call uncertain. The V and J ends lost 6 bases and 1 base respectively, with 10 bases between them. The CDR3 covers 14 residues. Germline assignment: CDR1 LNHDA and CDR2 SQIVND (reference sequence). The CDR3 nucleotides read TGTGCCAGTAGACAAAAGGGTTCTGGAAACACCATATATTTT. As protein: CASRQKGSGNTIYF. The full variable domain, with the rest looked up from reference TRBV19 and TRBJ1-3, is DGGITQSPKYLFRKEGQNVTLSCEQNLNHDAMYWYRQDPGQGLRLIYYSQIVNDFQKGDIAEGYSVSREKKESFPLTVTSAQKNPTAFYLCASRQKGSGNTIYFGEGSWLTVV.

The chain combines TRBV5-6 with TRBJ1-4; D is perhaps TRBD1 (6 bases). The CDR3 is made up of 15 amino acids. V was pared by 4 bases and J by 7 bases, with 17 bases between. Germline CDR1 SGHDT, CDR2 YYEEEE. CDR3 DNA sequence: TGTGCCAGCAGCCGCCGAGGGGGGACAAGTGAAAAACTGTTTTTT. It yields the protein CASSRRGGTSEKLFF. Full variable domain (rest looked up from reference TRBV5-6 and TRBJ1-4): DAGVTQSPTHLIKTRGQQVTLRCSPKSGHDTVSWYQQALGQGPQFIFQYYEEEERQRGNFPDRFSGHQFPNYSSELNVNALLLGDSALYLCASSRRGGTSEKLFFGSGTQLSVL.